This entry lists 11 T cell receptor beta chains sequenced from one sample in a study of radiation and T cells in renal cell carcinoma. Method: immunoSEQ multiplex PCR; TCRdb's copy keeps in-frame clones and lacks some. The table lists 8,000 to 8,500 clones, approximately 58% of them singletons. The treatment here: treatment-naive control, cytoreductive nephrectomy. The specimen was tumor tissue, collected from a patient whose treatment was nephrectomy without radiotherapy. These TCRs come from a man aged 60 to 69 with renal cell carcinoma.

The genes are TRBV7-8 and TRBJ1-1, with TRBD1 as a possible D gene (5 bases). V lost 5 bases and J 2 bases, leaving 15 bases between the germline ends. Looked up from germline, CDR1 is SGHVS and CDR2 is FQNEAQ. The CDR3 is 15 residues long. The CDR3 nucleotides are TGTGCCAGCAGCCCCTTGGGACTGGAAAACACTGAAGCTTTCTTT. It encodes CASSPLGLENTEAFF.

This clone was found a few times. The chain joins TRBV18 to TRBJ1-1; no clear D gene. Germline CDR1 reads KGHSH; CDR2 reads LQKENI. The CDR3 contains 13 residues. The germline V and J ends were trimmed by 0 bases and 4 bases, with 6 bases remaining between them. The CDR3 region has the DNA TGTGCCAGCTCACCACCGGGAGGCACTGAAGCTTTCTTT. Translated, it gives CASSPPGGTEAFF.

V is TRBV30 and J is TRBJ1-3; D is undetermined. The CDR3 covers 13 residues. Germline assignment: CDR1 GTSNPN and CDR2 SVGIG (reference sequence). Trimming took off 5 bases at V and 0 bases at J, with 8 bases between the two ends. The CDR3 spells CAWGKNSGNTIYF. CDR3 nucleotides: TGTGCCTGGGGGAAGAACTCTGGAAACACCATATATTTT.

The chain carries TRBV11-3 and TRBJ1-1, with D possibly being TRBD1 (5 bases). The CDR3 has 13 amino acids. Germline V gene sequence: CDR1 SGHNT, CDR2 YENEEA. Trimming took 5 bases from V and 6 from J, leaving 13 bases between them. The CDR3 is CASSRRGGAEAFF. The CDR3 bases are TGTGCCAGCAGCCGACGGGGGGGAGCTGAAGCTTTCTTT. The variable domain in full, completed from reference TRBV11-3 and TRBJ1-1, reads EAGVVQSPRYKIIEKKQPVAFWCNPISGHNTLYWYLQNLGQGPELLIRYENEEAVDDSQLPKDRFSAERLKGVDSTLKIQPAELGDSAVYLCASSRRGGAEAFFGQGTRLTVV.

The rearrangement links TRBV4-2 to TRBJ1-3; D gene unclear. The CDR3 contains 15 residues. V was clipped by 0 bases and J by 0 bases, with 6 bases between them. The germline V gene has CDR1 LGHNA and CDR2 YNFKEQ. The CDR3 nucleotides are TGTGCCAGCAGCCAAGATAACACCTCTGGAAACACCATATATTTT. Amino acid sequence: CASSQDNTSGNTIYF.

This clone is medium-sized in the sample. This CDR3 is CASSIKGPEGSFYTQYF. The DNA of the CDR3 is TGTGCCAGTAGTATTAAAGGCCCCGAGGGATCATTTTATACCCAGTACTTC. The J gene is TRBJ2-5, the V gene TRBV19, with D possibly matching TRBD2 (5 bases). CDR3 length equals 17 residues. Per germline, CDR1 LNHDA and CDR2 SQIVND (reference sequence). Trimming took 3 bases from V and 8 from J, leaving 25 bases between them.

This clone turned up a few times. The CDR3 sequence is CASSFFFGGGRNTGELFF. The DNA for the CDR3 is TGCGCCAGCAGTTTCTTCTTCGGCGGGGGCCGAAACACCGGGGAGCTGTTTTTT. The chain carries TRBV5-1 and TRBJ2-2, with a weak D call TRBD2 (7 bases). CDR1 is SGHRS, CDR2 YFSETQ, per germline. CDR3 length equals 18 residues. V shed 5 bases and J shed 2 bases, with 22 bases lying between them.

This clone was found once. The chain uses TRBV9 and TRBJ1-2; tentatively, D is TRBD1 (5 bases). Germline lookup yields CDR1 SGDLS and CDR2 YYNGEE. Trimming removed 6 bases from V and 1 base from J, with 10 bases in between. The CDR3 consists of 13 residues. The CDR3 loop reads CASNLDNNYGYTF. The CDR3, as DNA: TGTGCCAGCAACTTGGACAATAACTATGGCTACACCTTC. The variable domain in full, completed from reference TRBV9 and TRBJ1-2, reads DSGVTQTPKHLITATGQRVTLRCSPRSGDLSVYWYQQSLDQGLQFLIQYYNGEERAKGNILERFSAQQFPDLHSELNLSSLELGDSALYFCASNLDNNYGYTFGSGTRLTVV.

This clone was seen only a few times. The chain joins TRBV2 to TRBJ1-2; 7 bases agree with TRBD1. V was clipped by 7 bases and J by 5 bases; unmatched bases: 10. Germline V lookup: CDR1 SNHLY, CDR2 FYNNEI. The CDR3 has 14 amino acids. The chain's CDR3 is CASTGGAERYGYTF. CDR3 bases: TGTGCCAGCACAGGGGGGGCGGAGCGTTATGGCTACACCTTC.

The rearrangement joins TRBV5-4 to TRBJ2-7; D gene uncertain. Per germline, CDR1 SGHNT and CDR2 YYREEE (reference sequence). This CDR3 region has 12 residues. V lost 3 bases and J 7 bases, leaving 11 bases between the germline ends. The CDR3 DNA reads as TGTGCCAGCAGCTCCTGGGGTGGGGAGCAGTACTTC. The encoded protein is CASSSWGGEQYF.

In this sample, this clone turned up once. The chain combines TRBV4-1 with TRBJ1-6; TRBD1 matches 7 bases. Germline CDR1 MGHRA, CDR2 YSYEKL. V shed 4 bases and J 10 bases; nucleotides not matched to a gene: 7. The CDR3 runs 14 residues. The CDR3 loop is CASSRLQGNSPLHF. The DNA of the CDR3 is TGCGCCAGCAGCCGATTACAGGGGAACTCACCCCTCCACTTT.